The T cell receptor beta chain described here comes from a study of cytomegalovirus exposure and HLA in healthy donors. Clones were read by immunoSEQ multiplex PCR, and TCRdb kept only the in-frame ones, dropping some. The repertoire holds tens of thousands of clones, with 80% to 95% as singletons. V gave up 6 bases and J gave up 2 bases; unmatched junction bases: 3. Germline CDR1 reads SNHLY; CDR2 reads FYNNEI. This CDR3 comprises 15 residues. Study-wide results and caveats: In vitro confirmation showed three CMV-associated chains to be CMV antigen specific.

Worth noting for this clone: The antigen is not known.

The source of this sequence is a woman in her twenties or thirties in good health and CMV-seronegative. Sequenced input: PBMCs. This sequence joins TRBV2 and TRBJ2-1, with 11 positions matching TRBD2. CDR3 sequence: CASRLAGGAYNEQFF. The CDR3 bases are TGTGCCAGCAGGTTAGCGGGGGGGGCCTACAATGAGCAGTTCTTC. The complete variable domain, with remaining parts taken from reference TRBV2 and TRBJ2-1, reads EPEVTQTPSHQVTQMGQEVILRCVPISNHLYFYWYRQILGQKVEFLVSFYNNEISEKSEIFDDQFSVERPDGSNFTLKIRSTKLEDSAMYFCASRLAGGAYNEQFFGPGTRLTVL.